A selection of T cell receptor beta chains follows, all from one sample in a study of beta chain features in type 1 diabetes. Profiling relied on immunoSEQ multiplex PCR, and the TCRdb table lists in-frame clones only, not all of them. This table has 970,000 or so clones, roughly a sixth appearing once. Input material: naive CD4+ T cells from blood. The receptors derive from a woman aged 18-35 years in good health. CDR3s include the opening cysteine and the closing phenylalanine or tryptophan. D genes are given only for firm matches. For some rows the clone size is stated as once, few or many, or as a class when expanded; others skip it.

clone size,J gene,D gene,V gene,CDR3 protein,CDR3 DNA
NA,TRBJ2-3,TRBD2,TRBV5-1,CASSYRTSVVTDTQYF,TGCGCCAGCAGCTACCGGACTAGTGTTGTCACAGATACGCAGTATTTT
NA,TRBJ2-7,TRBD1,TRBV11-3,CASSSSDRGEQYF,TGTGCCAGCAGCTCCTCGGACAGGGGCGAGCAGTACTTC
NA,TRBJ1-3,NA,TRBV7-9,CASSLAQGSSGNTIYF,TGTGCCAGCAGCTTAGCCCAGGGGTCCTCTGGAAACACCATATATTTT
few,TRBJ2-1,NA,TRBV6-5,CASSGLPLGVDEQFF,TGTGCCAGCAGCGGGCTACCCTTAGGGGTCGATGAGCAGTTCTTC
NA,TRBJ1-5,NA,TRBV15,CATSRDWQPQHF,TGTGCCACCAGCAGGGATTGGCAGCCCCAGCATTTT
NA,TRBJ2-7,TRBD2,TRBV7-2,CASSQSGSLVEQYF,TGTGCCAGCAGCCAGAGCGGGAGTTTAGTCGAGCAGTACTTC
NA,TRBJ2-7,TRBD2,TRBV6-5,CASSALAGIYEQYF,TGTGCCAGCAGTGCGCTAGCGGGGATCTACGAGCAGTACTTC
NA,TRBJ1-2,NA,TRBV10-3,CASSLAGVDYGYTF,TGTGCCAGCAGCCTCGCCGGGGTCGACTATGGCTACACCTTC
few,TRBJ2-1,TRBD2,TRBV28,CASRARGSLAGKNEQFF,TGTGCCAGCAGGGCTCGGGGCTCGCTAGCGGGAAAAAATGAGCAGTTCTTC
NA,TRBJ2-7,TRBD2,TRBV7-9,CASSLQPGLVWYEQYF,TGTGCCAGCAGCTTACAACCGGGACTAGTGTGGTACGAGCAGTACTTC
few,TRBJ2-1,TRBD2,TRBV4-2,CASSQGLAGGPNEQFF,TGTGCCAGCAGCCAAGGACTAGCGGGGGGACCCAATGAGCAGTTCTTC
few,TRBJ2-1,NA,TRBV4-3,CASSKVVWTNEQFF,TGCGCCAGCAGCAAGGTAGTCTGGACCAATGAGCAGTTCTTC
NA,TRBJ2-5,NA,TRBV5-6,CASSLAPGVALGETQYF,TGTGCCAGCAGCTTGGCCCCCGGGGTTGCGTTGGGAGAGACCCAGTACTTC
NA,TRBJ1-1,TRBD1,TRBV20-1,CSAGRTGWHFF,TGCAGTGCTGGACGGACAGGGTGGCATTTCTTT
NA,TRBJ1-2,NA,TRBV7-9,CASSLDLVNYGYTF,TGTGCCAGCAGCTTAGACCTAGTTAACTATGGCTACACCTTC
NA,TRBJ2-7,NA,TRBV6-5,CASSGGRGYEQYF,TGTGCCAGCAGTGGCGGTAGGGGCTACGAGCAGTACTTC
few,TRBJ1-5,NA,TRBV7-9,CASSPTGIDQPQHF,TGTGCCAGCAGCCCGACAGGCATTGATCAGCCCCAGCATTTT
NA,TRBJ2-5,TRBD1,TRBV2,CASSDTGVMETQYF,TGTGCCAGCAGTGACACAGGGGTTATGGAGACCCAGTACTTC
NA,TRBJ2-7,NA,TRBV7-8,CASSLAAEPDYEQYF,TGTGCCAGCAGCTTAGCCGCGGAACCAGACTACGAGCAGTACTTC
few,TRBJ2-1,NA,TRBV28,CASSSHNYNEQFF,TGTGCCAGCAGTTCCCATAACTACAATGAGCAGTTCTTC
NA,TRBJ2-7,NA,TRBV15,CATSRGRVHYEQYF,TGTGCCACCAGCAGAGGACGGGTCCACTACGAGCAGTACTTC
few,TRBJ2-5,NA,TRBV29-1,CSVEGRNQETQYF,TGCAGCGTGGAGGGACGGAACCAAGAGACCCAGTACTTC
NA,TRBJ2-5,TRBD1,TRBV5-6,CASSSIGTGPLETQYF,TGTGCCAGCAGCTCCATAGGGACAGGGCCCTTAGAGACCCAGTACTTC
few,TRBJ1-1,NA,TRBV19,CASRVRGNTEAFF,TGTGCCAGTAGGGTCAGGGGGAACACTGAAGCTTTCTTT
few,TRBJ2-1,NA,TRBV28,CASSEATTYNEQFF,TGTGCCAGCAGCGAGGCTACAACCTACAATGAGCAGTTCTTC
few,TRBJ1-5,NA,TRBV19,CASSIDLGQPQHF,TGTGCCAGTAGTATTGATCTTGGTCAGCCCCAGCATTTT
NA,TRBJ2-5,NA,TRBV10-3,CAIGSQLETQYF,TGTGCCATCGGGTCGCAGCTGGAGACCCAGTACTTC
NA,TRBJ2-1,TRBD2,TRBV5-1,CASSGTSGSAGEQFF,TGCGCCAGCAGCGGGACTAGCGGGTCCGCCGGAGAGCAGTTCTTC
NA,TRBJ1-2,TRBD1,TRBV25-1,CASKTGTGHGYTF,TGTGCCAGCAAAACCGGGACAGGGCATGGCTACACCTTC
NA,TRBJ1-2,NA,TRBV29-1,CSVVSGVYGYTF,TGCAGCGTTGTTTCTGGGGTTTATGGCTACACCTTC
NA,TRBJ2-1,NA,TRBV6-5,CASAPSTSSYNEQFF,TGTGCCAGCGCTCCATCGACTAGCTCCTACAATGAGCAGTTCTTC
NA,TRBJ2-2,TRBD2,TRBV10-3,CAIRSSGKTANTGELFF,TGTGCCATCAGATCTAGCGGGAAGACCGCGAACACCGGGGAGCTGTTTTTT
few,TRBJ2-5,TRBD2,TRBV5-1,CASSLPSGRAGETQYF,TGCGCCAGCAGCTTGCCTAGCGGGAGGGCCGGTGAGACCCAGTACTTC
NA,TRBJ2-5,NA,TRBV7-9,CASSSRRTQGPQETQYF,TGTGCCAGCAGCTCCCGCCGGACCCAGGGGCCACAAGAGACCCAGTACTTC
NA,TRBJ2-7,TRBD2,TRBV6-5,CASSSSGSSYEQYF,TGTGCCAGCAGTTCTAGCGGGAGCTCCTACGAGCAGTACTTC
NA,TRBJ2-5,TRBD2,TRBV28,CASSRETGGPWRGGETQYF,TGTGCCAGCAGCAGAGAAACGGGAGGGCCATGGCGAGGTGGAGAGACCCAGTACTTC
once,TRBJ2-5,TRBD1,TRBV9,CASSVGGTGVGETQYF,TGTGCCAGCAGCGTAGGTGGGACAGGGGTAGGGGAGACCCAGTACTTC
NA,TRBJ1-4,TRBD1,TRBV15,CATSRGGQGAWTNEKLFF,TGTGCCACCAGCAGAGGAGGACAGGGGGCTTGGACTAATGAAAAACTGTTTTTT
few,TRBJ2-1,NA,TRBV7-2,CASSLSVFGDWKHNEQFF,TGTGCCAGCAGCTTATCCGTATTCGGGGACTGGAAGCACAATGAGCAGTTCTTC
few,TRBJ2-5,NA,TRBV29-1,CSAQLAPVGAQYF,TGCAGCGCCCAACTAGCACCGGTGGGGGCCCAGTACTTC
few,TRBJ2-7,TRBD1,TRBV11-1,CASRRQGSYEQYF,TGTGCCAGCCGTCGACAGGGCTCCTACGAGCAGTACTTC
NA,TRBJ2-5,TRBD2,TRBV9,CASSVGVAGGETQYF,TGTGCCAGCAGCGTAGGGGTAGCGGGAGGAGAGACCCAGTACTTC
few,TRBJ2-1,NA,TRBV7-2,CASSFSFGGYNEQFF,TGTGCCAGCAGCTTCTCGTTCGGAGGGTACAATGAGCAGTTCTTC
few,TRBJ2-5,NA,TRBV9,CASSGGGWQETQYF,TGTGCCAGCAGCGGAGGAGGGTGGCAAGAGACCCAGTACTTC
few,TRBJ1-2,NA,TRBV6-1,CASSERTQVRARGYTF,TGTGCCAGCAGTGAAAGGACACAGGTTCGCGCCAGGGGCTACACCTTC
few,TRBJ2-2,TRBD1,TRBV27,CASVPYPGQAITGELFF,TGTGCCAGTGTCCCTTACCCGGGACAGGCAATTACCGGGGAGCTGTTTTTT
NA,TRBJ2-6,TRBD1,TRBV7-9,CASSSQGAGANVLTF,TGTGCCAGCAGCTCACAGGGGGCTGGGGCCAACGTCCTGACTTTC
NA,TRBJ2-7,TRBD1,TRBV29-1,CSVEDPPGGDEQYF,TGCAGCGTTGAAGACCCGCCAGGGGGCGACGAGCAGTACTTC